Reported below is one T cell receptor beta chain. This clonotype was observed a few times. Its antigen is unknown. No much larger clone exists at a distance of one base, and base qualities are not known. For sequencing, an Illumina HiSeq 1500 was employed. The public reads were reanalyzed by TCRdb: fastp trimming at Q25, MiXCR alignment, in-frame beta chains only. CDR3 protein sequences are deduplicated, and each keeps its most common genes and DNA. The sample contains hundreds of thousands of distinct CDR3 sequences, 30% to 35% of them found a single time. The ten largest clonotypes hold 18% of the sample. Trimming leaves V shorter by 8 bases and J shorter by 8 bases, with the junction holding 9 bases beyond the gene matches. Per the germline V gene, MNHNS is the CDR1 and SASEGT is the CDR2. From the cysteine up to the phenylalanine, the CDR3 has a length of 13 residues. The retained sequence is limited to the CDR3, 39 bases, with the frame set at the first base.

This record comes from a study of T cell repertoires in cytomegalovirus infection (dated by TCRdb to about 2019). Turning to the overall study: The peptide stimulations were aimed at well-studied HLA-B-restricted epitopes as well as recently identified HLA-C-restricted CMV epitopes, whose presentation resists viral immunomodulation. Because public TCR beta signatures pointed to carriage of CMV infection together with the matching HLA type, the HLA type of each donor mattered for the analysis.

What the treatment or condition label conveys for this sample: in vitro stimulation with specific CMV peptide epitopes to enrich CMV-specific T cells. What the work shows at the level of the full study, not this receptor alone: In both this cohort and an independent cohort of 300 to 450 donors, the cumulative frequency of public TCR beta family members distinguished carriers of CMV infection plus the relevant HLA type. The ex vivo response was dominated by HLA-C-restricted CMV-specific TCR beta clonotypes, which also provided the single most frequent clonotype in two of eight donors.

The chain employs TRBV6-1 and TRBJ2-1, and 7 junctional nucleotides match TRBD1. Source: cultured PBMCs, taken from culture after CMV antigen stimulation. This receptor was obtained from a human donor in good health (CMV status not recorded). Some clones in this sample may be carry-over from other donors' samples. CDR3 loop: CASDREGAHEQFF. The sequence in DNA is TGTGCCAGCGACCGCGAGGGGGCCCATGAGCAGTTCTTC.